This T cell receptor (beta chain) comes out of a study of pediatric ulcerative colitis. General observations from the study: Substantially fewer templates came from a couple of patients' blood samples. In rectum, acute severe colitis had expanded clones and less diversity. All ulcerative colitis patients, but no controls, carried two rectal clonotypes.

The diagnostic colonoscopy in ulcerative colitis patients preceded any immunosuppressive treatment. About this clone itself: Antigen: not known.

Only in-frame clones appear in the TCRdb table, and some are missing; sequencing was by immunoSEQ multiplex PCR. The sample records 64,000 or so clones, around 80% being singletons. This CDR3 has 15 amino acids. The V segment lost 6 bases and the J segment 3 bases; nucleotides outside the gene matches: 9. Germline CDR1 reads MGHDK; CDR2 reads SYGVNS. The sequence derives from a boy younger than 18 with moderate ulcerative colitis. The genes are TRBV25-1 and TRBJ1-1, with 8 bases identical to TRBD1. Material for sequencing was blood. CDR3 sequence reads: CASRKQGVAYTEAFF. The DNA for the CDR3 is TGTGCCAGCAGAAAACAGGGGGTTGCGTACACTGAAGCTTTCTTT.